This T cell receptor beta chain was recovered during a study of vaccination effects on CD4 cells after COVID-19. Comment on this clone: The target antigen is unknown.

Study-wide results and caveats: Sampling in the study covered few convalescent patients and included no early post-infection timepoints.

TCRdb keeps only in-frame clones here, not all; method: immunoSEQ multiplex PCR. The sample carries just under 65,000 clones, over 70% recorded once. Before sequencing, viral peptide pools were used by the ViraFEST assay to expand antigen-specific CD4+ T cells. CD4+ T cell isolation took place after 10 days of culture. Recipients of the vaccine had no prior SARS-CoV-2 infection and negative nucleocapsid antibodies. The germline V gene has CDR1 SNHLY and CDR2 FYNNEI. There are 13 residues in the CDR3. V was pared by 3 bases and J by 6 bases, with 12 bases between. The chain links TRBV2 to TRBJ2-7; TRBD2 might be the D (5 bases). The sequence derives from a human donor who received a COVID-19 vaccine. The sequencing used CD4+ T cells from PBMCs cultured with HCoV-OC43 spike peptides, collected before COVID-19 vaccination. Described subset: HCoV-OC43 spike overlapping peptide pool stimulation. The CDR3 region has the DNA TGTGCCAGCAGTGAGCAACTAGAAAGCGAGCAGTACGTC. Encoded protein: CASSEQLESEQYV.